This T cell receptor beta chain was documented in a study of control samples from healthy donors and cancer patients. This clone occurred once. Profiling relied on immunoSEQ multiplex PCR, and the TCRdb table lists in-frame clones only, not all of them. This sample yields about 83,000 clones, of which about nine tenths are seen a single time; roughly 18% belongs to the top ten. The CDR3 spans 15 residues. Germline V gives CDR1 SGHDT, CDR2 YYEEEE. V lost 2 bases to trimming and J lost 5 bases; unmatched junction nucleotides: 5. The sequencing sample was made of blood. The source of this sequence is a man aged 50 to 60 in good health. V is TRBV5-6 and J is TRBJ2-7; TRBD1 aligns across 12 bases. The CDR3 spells CASSFFGTGGDEQYF. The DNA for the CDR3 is TGTGCCAGCAGCTTTTTCGGGACAGGGGGCGACGAGCAGTACTTC.